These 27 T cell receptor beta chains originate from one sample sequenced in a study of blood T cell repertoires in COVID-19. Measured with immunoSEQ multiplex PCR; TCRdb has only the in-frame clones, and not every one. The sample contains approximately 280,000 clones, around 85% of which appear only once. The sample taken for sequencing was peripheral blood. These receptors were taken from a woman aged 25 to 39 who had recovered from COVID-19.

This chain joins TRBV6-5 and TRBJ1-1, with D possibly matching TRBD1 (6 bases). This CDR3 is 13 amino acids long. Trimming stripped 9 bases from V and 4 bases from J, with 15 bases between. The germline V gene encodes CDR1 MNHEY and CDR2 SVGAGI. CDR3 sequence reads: CASRTGSRTEAFF. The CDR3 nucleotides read TGTGCCAGTCGAACAGGGTCACGCACTGAAGCTTTCTTT.

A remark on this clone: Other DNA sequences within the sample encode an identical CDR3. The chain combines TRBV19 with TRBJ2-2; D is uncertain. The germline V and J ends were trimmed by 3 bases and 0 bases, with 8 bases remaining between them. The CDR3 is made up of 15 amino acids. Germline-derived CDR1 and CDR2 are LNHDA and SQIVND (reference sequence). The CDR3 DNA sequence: TGTGCCAGTAGTATCGGTCTAGCGAACACCGGGGAGCTGTTTTTT. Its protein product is CASSIGLANTGELFF. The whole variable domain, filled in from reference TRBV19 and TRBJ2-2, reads DGGITQSPKYLFRKEGQNVTLSCEQNLNHDAMYWYRQDPGQGLRLIYYSQIVNDFQKGDIAEGYSVSREKKESFPLTVTSAQKNPTAFYLCASSIGLANTGELFFGEGSRLTVL.

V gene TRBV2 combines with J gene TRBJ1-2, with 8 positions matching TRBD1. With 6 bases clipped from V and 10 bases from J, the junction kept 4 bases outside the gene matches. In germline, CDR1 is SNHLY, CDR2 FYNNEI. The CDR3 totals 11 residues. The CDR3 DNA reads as TGTGCCAGCAGGGACAGGGAAGTCTACACCTTC. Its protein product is CASRDREVYTF.

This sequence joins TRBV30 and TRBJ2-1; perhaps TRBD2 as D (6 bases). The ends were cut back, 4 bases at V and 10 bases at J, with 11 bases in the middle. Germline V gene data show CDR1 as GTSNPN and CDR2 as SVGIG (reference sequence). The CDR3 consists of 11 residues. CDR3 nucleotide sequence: TGTGCCTGGACAAATCTAGCGGAGCAGTTCTTC. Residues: CAWTNLAEQFF.

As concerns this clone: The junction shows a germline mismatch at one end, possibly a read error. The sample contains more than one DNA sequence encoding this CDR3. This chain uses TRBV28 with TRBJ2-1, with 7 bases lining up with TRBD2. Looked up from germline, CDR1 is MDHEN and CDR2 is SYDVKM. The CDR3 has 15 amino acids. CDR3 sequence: CASSYRGSGYNEQFF. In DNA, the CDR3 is TGTGCCAGCAGCTACCGCGGGAGTGGGTACAATGAGCAATTCTTC.

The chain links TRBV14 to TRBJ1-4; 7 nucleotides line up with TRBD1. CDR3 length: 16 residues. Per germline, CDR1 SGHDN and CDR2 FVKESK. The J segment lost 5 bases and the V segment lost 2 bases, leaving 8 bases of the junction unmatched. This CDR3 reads CASSQNGWDSNEKLFF. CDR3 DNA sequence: TGTGCCAGCAGCCAAAATGGATGGGACAGCAATGAAAAACTGTTTTTT.

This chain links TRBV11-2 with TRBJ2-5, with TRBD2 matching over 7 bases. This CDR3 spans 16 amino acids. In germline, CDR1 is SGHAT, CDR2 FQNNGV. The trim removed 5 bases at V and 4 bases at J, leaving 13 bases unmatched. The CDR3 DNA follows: TGTGCCAGCAGCCCCCGTACGACGGGGGGTCTAGAGACCCAGTACTTC. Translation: CASSPRTTGGLETQYF. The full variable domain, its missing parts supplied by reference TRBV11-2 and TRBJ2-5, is EAGVAQSPRYKIIEKRQSVAFWCNPISGHATLYWYQQILGQGPKLLIQFQNNGVVDDSQLPKDRFSAERLKGVDSTLKIQPAKLEDSAVYLCASSPRTTGGLETQYFGPGTRLLVL.

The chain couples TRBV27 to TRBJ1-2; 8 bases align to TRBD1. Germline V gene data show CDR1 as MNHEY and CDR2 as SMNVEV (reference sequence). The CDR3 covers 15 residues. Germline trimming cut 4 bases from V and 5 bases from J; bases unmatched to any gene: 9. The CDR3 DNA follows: TGTGCCAGCAGTTCCCTACTGACAGGGGCGTATGGCTACACCTTC. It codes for CASSSLLTGAYGYTF.

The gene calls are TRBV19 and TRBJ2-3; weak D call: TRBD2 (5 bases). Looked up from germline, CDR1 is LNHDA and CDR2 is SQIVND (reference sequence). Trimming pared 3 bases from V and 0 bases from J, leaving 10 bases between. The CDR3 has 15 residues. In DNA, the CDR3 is TGTGCCAGTAGTATTGGAGCGGCTAGCACAGATACGCAGTATTTT. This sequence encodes CASSIGAASTDTQYF.

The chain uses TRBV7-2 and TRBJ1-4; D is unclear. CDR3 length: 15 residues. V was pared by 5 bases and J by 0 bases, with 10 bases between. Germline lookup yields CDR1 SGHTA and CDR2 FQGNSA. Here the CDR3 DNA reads TGTGCCAGCAGCCCGAGCATCACAACTAATGAAAAACTGTTTTTT. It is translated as CASSPSITTNEKLFF.

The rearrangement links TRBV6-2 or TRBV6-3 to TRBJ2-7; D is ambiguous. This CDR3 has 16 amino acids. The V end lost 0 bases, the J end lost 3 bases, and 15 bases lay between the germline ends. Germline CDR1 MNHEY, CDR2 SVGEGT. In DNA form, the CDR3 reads TGTGCCAGCAGTTACTCGACTCTTACCGGAGACTACGAGCAGTACTTC. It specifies CASSYSTLTGDYEQYF.

The CDR3 DNA follows: TGTGCCAGCAGCTTGGGGCGGCTCTCTGGAAACACCATATATTTT. Its protein is CASSLGRLSGNTIYF. V and J are TRBV5-5 and TRBJ1-3; D gene ambiguous. CDR1 is SGHKS, CDR2 YYEKEE, per germline (reference sequence). Trimming pared 0 bases from V and 0 bases from J, leaving 7 bases between. The CDR3 sequence is 15 residues long.

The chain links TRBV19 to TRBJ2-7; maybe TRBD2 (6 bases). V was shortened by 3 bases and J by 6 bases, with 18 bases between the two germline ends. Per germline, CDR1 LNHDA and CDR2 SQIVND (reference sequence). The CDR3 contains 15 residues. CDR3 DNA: TGTGCCAGTAGTATCAGTCGACTAGGCGGGTTCGAGCAGTACTTC. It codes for CASSISRLGGFEQYF.

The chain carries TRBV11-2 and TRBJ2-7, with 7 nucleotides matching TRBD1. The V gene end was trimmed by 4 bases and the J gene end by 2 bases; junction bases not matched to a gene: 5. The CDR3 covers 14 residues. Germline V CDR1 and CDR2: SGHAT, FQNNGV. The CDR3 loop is CASSSQGVTYEQYF. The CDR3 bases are TGTGCCAGCAGCTCCCAGGGGGTTACCTACGAGCAGTACTTC.

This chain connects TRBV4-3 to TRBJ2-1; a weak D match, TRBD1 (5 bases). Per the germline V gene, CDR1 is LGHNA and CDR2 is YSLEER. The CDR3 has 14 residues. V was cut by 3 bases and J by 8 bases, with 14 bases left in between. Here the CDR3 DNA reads TGCGCCAGCAGCCAGGGTCAGGGAAGGCATGAGCAGTTCTTC. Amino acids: CASSQGQGRHEQFF.

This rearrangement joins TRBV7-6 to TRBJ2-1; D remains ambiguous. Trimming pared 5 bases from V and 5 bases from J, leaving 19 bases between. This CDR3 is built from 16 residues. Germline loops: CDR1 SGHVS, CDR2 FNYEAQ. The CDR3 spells CASSKSVGGFNNEQFF. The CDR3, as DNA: TGTGCCAGCAGCAAAAGTGTAGGCGGCTTCAACAATGAGCAGTTCTTC.

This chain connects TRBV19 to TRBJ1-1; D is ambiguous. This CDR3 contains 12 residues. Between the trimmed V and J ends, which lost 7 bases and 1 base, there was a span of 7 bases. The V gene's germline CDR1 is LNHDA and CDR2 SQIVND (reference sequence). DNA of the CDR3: TGTGCCAGTATGTGGAGGAACACTGAAGCTTTCTTT. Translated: CASMWRNTEAFF. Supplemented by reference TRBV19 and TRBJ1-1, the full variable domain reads DGGITQSPKYLFRKEGQNVTLSCEQNLNHDAMYWYRQDPGQGLRLIYYSQIVNDFQKGDIAEGYSVSREKKESFPLTVTSAQKNPTAFYLCASMWRNTEAFFGQGTRLTVV.

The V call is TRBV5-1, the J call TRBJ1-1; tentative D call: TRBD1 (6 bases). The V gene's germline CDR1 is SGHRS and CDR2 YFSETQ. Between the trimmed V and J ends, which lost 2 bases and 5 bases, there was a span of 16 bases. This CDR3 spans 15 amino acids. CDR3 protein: CASSFSGGEGTEAFF. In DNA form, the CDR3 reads TGCGCCAGCAGCTTCTCTGGGGGCGAAGGAACTGAAGCTTTCTTT.

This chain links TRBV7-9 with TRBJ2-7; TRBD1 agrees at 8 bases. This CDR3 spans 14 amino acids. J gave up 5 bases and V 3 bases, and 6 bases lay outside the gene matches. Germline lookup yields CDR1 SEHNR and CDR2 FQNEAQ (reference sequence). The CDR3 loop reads CASSFTGGLDEQYF. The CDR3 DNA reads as TGTGCCAGCAGCTTTACAGGGGGATTGGACGAGCAGTACTTC.

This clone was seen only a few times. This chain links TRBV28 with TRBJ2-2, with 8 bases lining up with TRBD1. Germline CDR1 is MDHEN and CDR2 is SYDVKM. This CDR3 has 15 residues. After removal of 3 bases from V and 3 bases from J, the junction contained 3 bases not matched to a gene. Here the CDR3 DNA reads TGTGCCAGCAGTTTTGAGACAGGGGACACCGGGGAGCTGTTTTTT. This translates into CASSFETGDTGELFF. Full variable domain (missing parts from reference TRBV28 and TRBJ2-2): DVKVTQSSRYLVKRTGEKVFLECVQDMDHENMFWYRQDPGLGLRLIYFSYDVKMKEKGDIPEGYSVSREKKERFSLILESASTNQTSMYLCASSFETGDTGELFFGEGSRLTVL.

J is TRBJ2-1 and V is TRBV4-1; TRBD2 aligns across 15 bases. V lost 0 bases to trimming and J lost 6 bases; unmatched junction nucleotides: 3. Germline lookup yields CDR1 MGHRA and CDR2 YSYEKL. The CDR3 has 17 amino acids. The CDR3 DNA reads TGCGCCAGCAGCCAAGACCCGGGACTAGCGGGGGGCAATGAGCAGTTCTTC. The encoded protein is CASSQDPGLAGGNEQFF.

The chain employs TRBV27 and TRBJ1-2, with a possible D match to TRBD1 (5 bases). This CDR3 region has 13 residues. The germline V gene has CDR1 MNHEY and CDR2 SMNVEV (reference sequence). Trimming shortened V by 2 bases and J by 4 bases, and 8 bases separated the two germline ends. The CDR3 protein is CASSLKGFYGYTF. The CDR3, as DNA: TGTGCCAGCAGTTTAAAGGGGTTCTATGGCTACACCTTC.

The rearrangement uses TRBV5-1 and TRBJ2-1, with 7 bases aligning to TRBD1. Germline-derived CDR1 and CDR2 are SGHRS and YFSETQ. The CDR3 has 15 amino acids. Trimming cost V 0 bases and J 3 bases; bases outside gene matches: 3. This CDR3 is CASSLVQGVYNEQFF. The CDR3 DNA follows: TGCGCCAGCAGCTTGGTTCAGGGGGTCTACAATGAGCAGTTCTTC.

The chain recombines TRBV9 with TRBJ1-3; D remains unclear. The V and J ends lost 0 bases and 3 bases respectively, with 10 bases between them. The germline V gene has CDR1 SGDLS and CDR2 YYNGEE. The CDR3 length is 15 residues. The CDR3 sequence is CASSVDLGFGNTIYF. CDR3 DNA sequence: TGTGCCAGCAGCGTAGATCTCGGGTTTGGAAACACCATATATTTT.

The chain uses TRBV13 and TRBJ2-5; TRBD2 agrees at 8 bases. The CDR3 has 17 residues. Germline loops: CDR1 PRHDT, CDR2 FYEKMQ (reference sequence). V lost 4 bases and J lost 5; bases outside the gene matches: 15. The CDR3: CASSWHLGSSGLETQYF. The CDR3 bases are TGTGCCAGCAGCTGGCACTTGGGGTCTAGCGGGCTGGAGACCCAGTACTTC.

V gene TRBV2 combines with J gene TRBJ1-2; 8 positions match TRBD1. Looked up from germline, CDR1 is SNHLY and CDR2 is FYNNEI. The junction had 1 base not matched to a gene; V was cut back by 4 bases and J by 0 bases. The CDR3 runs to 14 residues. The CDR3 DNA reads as TGTGCCAGCAGTGGACAGGGGACTAACTATGGCTACACCTTC. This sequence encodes CASSGQGTNYGYTF. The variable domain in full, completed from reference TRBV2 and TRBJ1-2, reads EPEVTQTPSHQVTQMGQEVILRCVPISNHLYFYWYRQILGQKVEFLVSFYNNEISEKSEIFDDQFSVERPDGSNFTLKIRSTKLEDSAMYFCASSGQGTNYGYTFGSGTRLTVV.

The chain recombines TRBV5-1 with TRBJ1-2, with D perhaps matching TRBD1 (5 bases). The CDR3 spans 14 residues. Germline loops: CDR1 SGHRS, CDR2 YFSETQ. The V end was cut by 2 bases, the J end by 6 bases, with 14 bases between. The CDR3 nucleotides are TGCGCCAGCAGCTTAGGAAGGGGCATTGATGGCTACACCTTC. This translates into CASSLGRGIDGYTF.